Below are 8 T cell receptor beta chains sequenced from a single sample in a study of blood T cell repertoires in COVID-19. Libraries were prepared by immunoSEQ multiplex PCR; TCRdb keeps only in-frame clonotypes and omits some of them. The sample consists of 150,000 to 170,000 clones, around 79% of them appearing once. Material: peripheral blood. These receptors came from an elderly man with acute or convalescent COVID-19.

V usage is TRBV5-1 and J usage is TRBJ2-5; tentative D call: TRBD2 (6 bases). CDR3 size: 14 residues. From germline, CDR1 is SGHRS and CDR2 YFSETQ. The germline V and J ends were trimmed by 0 bases and 4 bases, with 10 bases remaining between them. The CDR3 spells CASSLGGVGETQYF. The CDR3 DNA sequence: TGCGCCAGCAGCTTGGGCGGGGTGGGAGAGACCCAGTACTTC.

This rearrangement joins TRBV18 to TRBJ2-2, with D unresolved. This CDR3 has 13 residues. The V end was cut by 2 bases, the J end by 3 bases, with 4 bases between. Per germline, CDR1 KGHSH and CDR2 LQKENI. CDR3 nucleotide sequence: TGTGCCAGCTCACCAGGAGACACCGGGGAGCTGTTTTTT. Translated: CASSPGDTGELFF.

This clone came up once. V gene TRBV6-5 combines with J gene TRBJ2-6, with unresolved D. V was shortened by 1 base and J by 0 bases, with 4 bases between the two germline ends. The germline gives CDR1 MNHEY, CDR2 SVGAGI. The CDR3 contains 15 residues. The CDR3 DNA sequence: TGTGCCAGCAGTTACTTGCGCTCTGGGGCCAACGTCCTGACTTTC. Its protein product is CASSYLRSGANVLTF.

This clone is a singleton in its sample. The chain joins TRBV5-1 to TRBJ2-1, with 16 bases that match TRBD2. J was trimmed by 8 bases and V by 4 bases; bases with no gene match: 6. Per germline, CDR1 SGHRS and CDR2 YFSETQ. The CDR3 contains 16 residues. CDR3 amino acids: CASSSLGLAGGDEQFF. DNA for the CDR3: TGCGCCAGCAGCAGTCTGGGACTAGCGGGGGGGGATGAGCAGTTCTTC.

The rearrangement joins TRBV29-1 to TRBJ2-1; 8 bases line up with TRBD2. This CDR3 has 13 residues. Germline CDR1 and CDR2: SQVTM and ANQGSEA. The V segment lost 6 bases and the J segment 6 bases; nucleotides outside the gene matches: 7. CDR3 sequence: CSVGGGRGNEQFF. CDR3 DNA sequence: TGCAGCGTCGGGGGGGGTCGAGGCAATGAGCAGTTCTTC.

This chain links TRBV6-6 with TRBJ1-5; possibly TRBD1 for D (5 bases). Trimming left V 1 base short and J 5 bases short, with 12 bases between. The CDR3 loop spans 15 amino acids. Germline values: CDR1 MNHNY, CDR2 SVGAGI (reference sequence). The DNA for the CDR3 is TGTGCCAGCAGTTACTACGTGGGGGGAGATCAGCCCCAGCATTTT. It is translated as CASSYYVGGDQPQHF.

The chain recombines TRBV6-5 with TRBJ1-1; TRBD1 aligns across 8 bases. The V gene's germline CDR1 is MNHEY and CDR2 SVGAGI. The ends lost 0 bases at V and 5 bases at J; junction bases unmatched: 5. The CDR3 is 15 residues long. The CDR3 protein is CASSYSAGGITEAFF. CDR3 in DNA: TGTGCCAGCAGTTACTCAGCAGGGGGCATTACTGAAGCTTTCTTT.

This clone was picked up one time. V gene TRBV5-1 combines with J gene TRBJ2-1; D might be TRBD1 (6 bases). The germline V and J ends were trimmed by 4 bases and 4 bases, with 9 bases remaining between them. The germline V gene has CDR1 SGHRS and CDR2 YFSETQ. The CDR3 sequence is 13 residues long. The CDR3 nucleotides are TGCGCCAGCAGCCTGGACAGATACAATGAGCAGTTCTTC. Its translation is CASSLDRYNEQFF.